The clone carrying this TCR beta chain was counted between two and nine times. Antigen: not known. The V gene end was trimmed by 6 bases and the J gene end by 2 bases; junction bases not matched to a gene: 4. This CDR3 comprises 13 residues. CDR1 is LNHNV and CDR2 is YYDKDF in the germline V gene (reference sequence). The data were obtained in a study of beta chain features in type 1 diabetes. Researchers reported sorting CD4+ naive, central memory, regulatory and stem cell-like memory cells via CD45RO/CCR7/CD25/CD127/CD95/CD27. Expressed TCRB transcripts got sequenced, as all isolated RNA was reverse transcribed. Sequencing was performed with immunoSEQ multiplex PCR; in TCRdb, only in-frame clones are kept and a portion is missing. This table holds approximately 300,000 clones, 8% to 13% found once. Study-wide points: Patients' naive, central memory and regulatory TCRB repertoires appeared more alike than those of healthy donors. Here, the possible influence of HLA type (on TCRB rearrangement) remained unresolved.

The sequencing input was naive CD4+ T cells from blood. The rearrangement uses TRBV15 and TRBJ2-7; 7 positions agree with TRBD1. This sequence was found in a young woman in good health. CDR3 amino acids: CATRQGWAYEQYF. The DNA for the CDR3 is TGTGCCACCAGACAGGGGTGGGCCTACGAGCAGTACTTC.